This TCR beta chain was sequenced in a study of graft-versus-host responses after intestinal transplantation. Study context: Anti-thymocyte globulin induction was given to all recipients, followed by tacrolimus and steroids for three to four years. General study points: Allografts from individuals with graft-donor T cell macrochimerism displayed high graft-versus-host to host-versus-graft clonal ratios. GvH clones detected in recipient marrow included some appearing first in ileum or blood.

TCRdb keeps only in-frame clones here, not all; method: immunoSEQ multiplex PCR. Of about 130,000 clones listed, about nine tenths were seen once; the top ten hold roughly 0.2%. The CDR3 has 13 residues. The germline gives CDR1 SQVTM, CDR2 ANQGSEA. Trimming left V 8 bases short and J 4 bases short, with 15 bases between. Turning to this clone: Its target is unknown.

This TCR was recovered from a human donor who received an intestinal transplant. This specimen was unstimulated CD4+ T cells sorted from spleen or lymph node cells, taken before intestinal transplant. The chain uses TRBV29-1 and TRBJ2-1; D is unclear. CDR3 residues: CSIRARKYNEQFF. Written as DNA, the CDR3 is TGCAGCATACGGGCCAGGAAGTACAATGAGCAGTTCTTC.